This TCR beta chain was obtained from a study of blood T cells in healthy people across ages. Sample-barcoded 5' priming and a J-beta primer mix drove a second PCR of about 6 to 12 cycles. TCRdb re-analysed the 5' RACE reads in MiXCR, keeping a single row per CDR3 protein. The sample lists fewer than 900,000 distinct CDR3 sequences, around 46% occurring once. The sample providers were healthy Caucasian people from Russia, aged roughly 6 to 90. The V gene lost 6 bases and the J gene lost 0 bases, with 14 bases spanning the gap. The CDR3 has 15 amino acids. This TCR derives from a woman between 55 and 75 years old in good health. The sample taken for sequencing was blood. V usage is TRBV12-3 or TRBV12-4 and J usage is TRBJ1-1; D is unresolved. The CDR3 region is CASSPLRGMNTEAFF. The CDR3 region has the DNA TGTGCCAGCAGCCCCCTGAGAGGAATGAACACTGAAGCTTTCTTT.